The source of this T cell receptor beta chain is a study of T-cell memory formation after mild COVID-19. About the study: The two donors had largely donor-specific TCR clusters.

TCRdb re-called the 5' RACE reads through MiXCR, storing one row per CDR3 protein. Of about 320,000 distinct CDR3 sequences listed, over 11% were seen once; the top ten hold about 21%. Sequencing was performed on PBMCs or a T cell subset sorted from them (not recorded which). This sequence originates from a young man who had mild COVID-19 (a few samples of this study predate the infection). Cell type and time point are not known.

CDR3 region: CASSSYAYNEQFF. CDR3 nucleotides: TGTGCCAGCAGCTCGTATGCGTACAATGAGCAGTTCTTC. The chain carries TRBV5-5 and TRBJ2-1; D gene ambiguous. This CDR3 contains 13 residues. Trimming left V 3 bases short and J 4 bases short, with 8 bases between. Germline CDR1 reads SGHKS; CDR2 reads YYEKEE (reference sequence).